A selection of T cell receptor beta chains follows, all from one sample in a study of vaccination and CD4 T cells after COVID-19. MiXCR, run by TCRdb on the PCR reads, gives a single entry per CDR3 protein. The sample lists fewer than 20,000 distinct CDR3 sequences, around 47% seen once, with 20% in the top ten. Their antigens are not known. The specimen was CD4+ T cells from blood, cultured in vitro, collected about 7 months after SARS-CoV-2 vaccination. Source of these receptors: a human donor who had recovered from COVID-19. Both conserved end residues are trimmed from each CDR3.

TRBV19	TRBJ2-7	12	ASSNVAGGLEQY
TRBV6-1	TRBJ1-6	14	ASNHPRGPANSPLH
TRBV6-2/TRBV6-3	TRBJ1-5	13	ASRDLRANHQPQH
TRBV6-1	TRBJ2-3	11	ASNGQGPDTQY
TRBV20-1	TRBJ2-5	12	SARTGSRQETQY
TRBV7-6	TRBJ2-1	10	ASSLGGGEQF
TRBV4-2	TRBJ2-5	13	ASSQDGTPGGTQY
TRBV20-1	TRBJ1-6	11	SARGGGNSPLH
TRBV20-1	TRBJ2-1	11	SARIGSRIEQF
TRBV6-4	TRBJ1-1	12	ASSDSSYGTEAF
TRBV7-2	TRBJ2-7	14	ACSLAGSGGIYEQY
TRBV6-1	TRBJ1-5	13	ASRPLEGGVQPQH
TRBV6-2/TRBV6-3	TRBJ2-5	13	ASSYPRGRQETQY
TRBV6-1	TRBJ2-1	13	ASSLGRVAGSEQF
TRBV12-3/TRBV12-4	TRBJ1-1	11	ASSLQLNTEAF
TRBV7-9	TRBJ2-5	13	ASSLGYGGVETQY
TRBV5-1	TRBJ2-7	13	ASRAGSSGGSEQY
TRBV7-2	TRBJ1-2	12	ASSLGTPHYGYT
TRBV24-1	TRBJ1-2	13	ATSDPGQGAYGYT
TRBV7-9	TRBJ1-1	13	ASTDQQGENTEAF
TRBV10-3	TRBJ2-7	14	AISEGSGRPPNEQY
TRBV20-1	TRBJ2-1	13	SARPRQGGNNEQF
TRBV4-2	TRBJ2-5	11	ASSQVSEETQY
TRBV15	TRBJ1-5	12	ATSSRQIGQPQH
TRBV7-2	TRBJ2-3	11	ASSYGSADTQY